Sequencing of this TCR beta chain was carried out in a study of cytomegalovirus exposure and HLA in healthy donors. Study-wide background: An early data release held approximately 80 million unique TCRs from HLA-typed donors. Most genotyped donors, around four fifths of about 360, had Caucasian-associated genetic ancestry.

A note on this clone: Its antigen is unknown.

Study-level findings and limits: The study labeled fewer than 200 TCR beta chains cytomegalovirus-associated.

With 60 Vbeta and 13 Jbeta primers, the PCR was carried out. Here immunoSEQ multiplex PCR was the method, and the copy in TCRdb shows in-frame clones only, minus some. The table has about 140,000 clones, over 75% seen once. Trimming took 1 base from V and 6 from J; bases not matched to a gene: 12. CDR1 and CDR2 from the germline V gene are LNHDA and SQIVND (reference sequence). This CDR3 is 17 amino acids long. Sequencing was carried out using PBMCs. V and J are TRBV19 and TRBJ2-1, with 7 nucleotides matching TRBD2. The sequence derives from a man in his forties or fifties in good health and CMV-seronegative. The CDR3 sequence is CASSIVSGVAAVNEQFF. In DNA, the CDR3 is TGTGCCAGTAGTATAGTAAGCGGGGTAGCTGCTGTCAATGAGCAGTTCTTC.